This T cell receptor (beta chain) was retrieved from a study of CXCR3-negative and CXCR3-positive naive CD8 T cells. Regarding this clonotype: What it binds is unknown.

Study-level results: Diversity proved comparably high across both naive subsets and much lower in memory CD8+ cells.

Via 5' RACE with UMI labels, TRB cDNA libraries were prepared. No DNA is given; TCRdb re-called the 5' RACE reads and lists each CDR3 protein once. In total, the table holds over 45,000 distinct CDR3 sequences. Sequencing was performed on naive CXCR3- CD8+ T cells from blood. Subset given: CD45RO-CCR7+CD27+CD95- naive CD8+ T cells lacking CXCR3 (TNR3-). This sequence was found in a human donor in good health. Some clones in this sample may be carry-over from other donors' samples.

CDR3 residues: CASSVEGRYEQYF. V gene TRBV9 combines with J gene TRBJ2-7. The CDR3 is 13 amino acids. The germline V gene encodes CDR1 SGDLS and CDR2 YYNGEE. Filled out from reference TRBV9 and TRBJ2-7, the complete variable domain reads DSGVTQTPKHLITATGQRVTLRCSPRSGDLSVYWYQQSLDQGLQFLIQYYNGEERAKGNILERFSAQQFPDLHSELNLSSLELGDSALYFCASSVEGRYEQYFGPGTRLTVT.